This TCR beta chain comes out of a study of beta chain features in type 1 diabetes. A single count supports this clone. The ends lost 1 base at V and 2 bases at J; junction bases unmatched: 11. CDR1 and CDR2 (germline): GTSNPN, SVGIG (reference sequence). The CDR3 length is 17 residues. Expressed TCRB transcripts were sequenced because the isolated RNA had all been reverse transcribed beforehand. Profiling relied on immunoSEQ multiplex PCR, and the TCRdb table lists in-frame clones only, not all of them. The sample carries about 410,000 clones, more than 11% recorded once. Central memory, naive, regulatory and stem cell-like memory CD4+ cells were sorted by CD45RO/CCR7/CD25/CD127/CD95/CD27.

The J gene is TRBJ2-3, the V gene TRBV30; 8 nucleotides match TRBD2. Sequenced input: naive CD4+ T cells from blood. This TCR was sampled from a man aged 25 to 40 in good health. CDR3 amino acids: CAWSAATTSGVTDTQYF. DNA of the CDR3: TGTGCCTGGAGTGCCGCCACAACTAGCGGTGTCACAGATACGCAGTATTTT.